This is a list of T cell receptor beta chains from one sample in a study of CD8+ T cells in alopecia areata. Generated by immunoSEQ multiplex PCR, the TCRdb table keeps only in-frame clones and is missing some. The sample shows more than 95,000 clones, 35% to 45% of them seen only once. The sample was CD4+ T cells sorted from blood. These receptors originate from a human donor with alopecia areata. Each CDR3 is given with its conserved first and last residue.

v_gene	j_gene	CDR3aa
TRBV4-2	TRBJ2-1	CASSQDAGTGSSYNEQFF
TRBV14	TRBJ1-6	CASSQEGTGFYNSPLHF
TRBV30	TRBJ1-3	CAWSGISPGNTIYF
TRBV11-2	TRBJ2-3	CASSGTGAGRDF
TRBV2	TRBJ1-1	CASRPRSGSYTEAFF
TRBV5-1	TRBJ2-3	CASSGASGSTDTQYF
TRBV27	TRBJ2-2	CASSTGGNTGELFF
TRBV5-4	TRBJ2-1	CASSLAGRNEQFF
TRBV6-6	TRBJ2-7	CASSWDRVSEQYF
TRBV7-8	TRBJ2-5	CASSPGGTSGKETQYF
TRBV7-9	TRBJ2-3	CASSSLKPQGSTDTQYF
TRBV27	TRBJ2-5	CASSKTKPRQETQYF
TRBV7-2	TRBJ2-2	CASSLDGDESRELFF
TRBV7-8	TRBJ2-7	CASSKRDRGGHEQYF
TRBV5-1	TRBJ2-7	CASSGGLESYEQYF
TRBV7-9	TRBJ2-2	CASSQRTSGRATGELFF
TRBV6-5	TRBJ2-1	CLGRVVHEQFF
TRBV5-1	TRBJ1-1	CASSLLYGALNTEAFF
TRBV6-6	TRBJ2-7	CASSWPGQGAYEQYF
TRBV5-1	TRBJ2-3	CASQPDSYTDTQYF
TRBV10-3	TRBJ2-1	CAISGTSGDNEQFF
TRBV7-2	TRBJ2-5	CASSPMRGGQETQYF
TRBV20-1	TRBJ2-5	CSALGETQYF
TRBV2	TRBJ2-3	CASKGQGSTDTQYF
TRBV6-6	TRBJ2-7	CASSYSIPRLYEQYF
TRBV7-2	TRBJ1-1	CASSQQMNTEAFF
TRBV29-1	TRBJ2-1	CSVEVGGGLYNEQFF
TRBV5-1	TRBJ2-2	CASSFQGDGELFF
TRBV29-1	TRBJ2-1	CSVPPRQGSGNEQFF
TRBV11-3	TRBJ2-3	CASSSPRLAGASGTDTQYF
TRBV5-4	TRBJ2-1	CASSQGQGTYNEQFF
TRBV29-1	TRBJ1-1	CSVSRERAEAFF